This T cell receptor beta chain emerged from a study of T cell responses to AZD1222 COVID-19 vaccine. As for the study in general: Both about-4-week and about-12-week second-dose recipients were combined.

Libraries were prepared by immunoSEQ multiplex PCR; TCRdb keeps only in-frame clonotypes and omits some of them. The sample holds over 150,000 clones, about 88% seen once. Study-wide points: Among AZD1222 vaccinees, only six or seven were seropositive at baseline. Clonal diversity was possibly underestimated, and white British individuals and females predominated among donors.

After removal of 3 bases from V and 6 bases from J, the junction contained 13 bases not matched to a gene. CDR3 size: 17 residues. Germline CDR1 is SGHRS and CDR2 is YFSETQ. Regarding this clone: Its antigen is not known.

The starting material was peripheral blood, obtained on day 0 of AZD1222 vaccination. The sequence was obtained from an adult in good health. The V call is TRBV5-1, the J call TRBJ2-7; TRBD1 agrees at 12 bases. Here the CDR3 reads CASSSGQGARGPSEQYF. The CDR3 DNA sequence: TGCGCCAGCAGCTCGGGACAGGGGGCGCGGGGGCCCTCCGAGCAGTACTTC. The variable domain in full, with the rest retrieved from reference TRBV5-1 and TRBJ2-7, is KAGVTQTPRYLIKTRGQQVTLSCSPISGHRSVSWYQQTPGQGLQFLFEYFSETQRNKGNFPGRFSGRQFSNSRSEMNVSTLELGDSALYLCASSSGQGARGPSEQYFGPGTRLTVT.